A single sample is the source of the 25 T cell receptor beta chains below, sequenced in a study of T-cell reconstitution after alpha-beta-depleted transplantation in children. Researchers prepared the TCRbeta library using unique molecular identifiers, the study reports. TCRdb re-analysed the PCR reads in MiXCR, keeping a single row per CDR3 protein. The table includes under 35,000 distinct CDR3 sequences, over 5% detected once. This material consisted of PBMCs, mostly from graft donor cells, taken 180 days after TCRalphabeta/CD19-depleted stem cell transplant. The receptors here all came from a male patient under 18 who had a stem cell transplant for acute myeloid leukemia, so the T cells may come from the graft donor.

The sample holds many counts of this clonotype. This chain links TRBV7-2 with TRBJ2-1; the match to TRBD1 covers 8 bases. This CDR3 is built from 16 residues. V shed 4 bases and J 3 bases; nucleotides not matched to a gene: 8. CDR1 and CDR2 (germline): SGHTA, FQGNSA. The CDR3 DNA is TGTGCCAGCAGCTCCTTTCGCAGGGGGCTCTACAATGAGCAGTTCTTC. Its translation: CASSSFRRGLYNEQFF.

The rearrangement uses TRBV6-2 or TRBV6-3 and TRBJ2-7; D gene unclear. This CDR3 has 11 residues. V lost 2 bases and J 9 bases, leaving 8 bases between the germline ends. The germline CDR1 and CDR2 sequences are MNHEY and SVGEGT. CDR3: CASSYLALQYF. CDR3 sequence (DNA): TGTGCCAGCAGTTACCTGGCGCTGCAGTACTTC.

V usage is TRBV24-1 and J usage is TRBJ2-1; TRBD2 agrees at 14 bases. There are 21 residues in the CDR3. From germline, CDR1 is KGHDR and CDR2 SFDVKD. CDR3 bases: TGTGGGGCCAGTGATTCCCGACTAGCGGGAGGGCTCGGCCTTCGATACAATGAGCAGTTCTTC. It codes for CGASDSRLAGGLGLRYNEQFF.

This clonotype was recorded at least ten times. Here the CDR3 reads CASSLSGGADTQYF. CDR3 bases: TGCGCCAGCAGCCTTAGCGGGGGGGCAGATACGCAGTATTTT. The chain is built from TRBV4-1 and TRBJ2-3; 11 bases map to TRBD2. V dropped 4 bases and J dropped 4; count of bases not matched to a gene: 1. Germline V CDR1 and CDR2: MGHRA, YSYEKL. CDR3 size: 14 residues.

This clonotype appeared many times. V usage is TRBV5-6 and J usage is TRBJ2-1; no firm D call. The ends were cut back, 1 base at V and 2 bases at J, with 4 bases in the middle. This CDR3 is built from 13 residues. The germline V gene has CDR1 SGHDT and CDR2 YYEEEE. Here the CDR3 DNA reads TGTGCCAGCAGCTTGTGGGCCTACAATGAGCAGTTCTTC. It specifies CASSLWAYNEQFF.

In its sample, this clonotype was seen many times. The chain carries TRBV20-1 and TRBJ2-1; a possible D gene is TRBD2 (6 bases). The CDR3 covers 15 residues. The germline CDR1 and CDR2 sequences are DFQATT and SNEGSKA (reference sequence). V lost 6 bases and J lost 7, with 22 bases in between. The CDR3, as DNA: TGCAGTGCGCGAAGACCGGGACTCCCTTTTAATGAGCAGTTCTTC. Amino acids: CSARRPGLPFNEQFF.

V is TRBV3-1 and J is TRBJ1-1; unclear D gene. The CDR3 has 17 amino acids. Germline V gives CDR1 LGHDT, CDR2 YNNKEL (reference sequence). V was trimmed by 11 bases and J by 0 bases, leaving 25 bases between them. Here the CDR3 reads CASCQRTASSMNTEAFF. The CDR3, as DNA: TGTGCCTCCTGCCAAAGGACGGCGTCGAGCATGAACACTGAAGCTTTCTTT.

At least ten counts were recorded for this clonotype. The chain is built from TRBV6-5 and TRBJ2-5; weak D call: TRBD1 (6 bases). The CDR3 loop spans 15 amino acids. V was pared by 2 bases and J by 4 bases, with 14 bases between. Germline V lookup: CDR1 MNHEY, CDR2 SVGAGI. CDR3 protein: CASSYPSRGGETQYF. CDR3 DNA sequence: TGTGCCAGCAGTTACCCCTCCCGAGGGGGAGAGACCCAGTACTTC.

The sample holds many counts of this clonotype. J is TRBJ2-3 and V is TRBV5-8, with 9 bases fitting TRBD1. Germline V gives CDR1 SGHTS, CDR2 YDEGEE. The V and J ends lost 3 bases and 2 bases, in that order; junction bases with no gene match: 7. The CDR3 has 16 residues. The CDR3 loop is CASSWRDRETTDTQYF. The CDR3 bases are TGTGCCAGCAGCTGGAGGGACAGGGAAACCACAGATACGCAGTATTTT.

The table lists this clonotype with many counts. The chain is built from TRBV7-9 and TRBJ1-5; no reliable D call. The CDR3 runs to 14 residues. CDR1 is SEHNR, CDR2 FQNEAQ, per germline (reference sequence). Between the trimmed V and J ends, which lost 1 base and 0 bases, there was a span of 4 bases. The CDR3 DNA sequence: TGTGCCAGCAGCTTAGACGGTAGCAATCAGCCCCAGCATTTT. Its protein is CASSLDGSNQPQHF.

This clonotype was detected many times. The V and J genes are TRBV20-1 and TRBJ2-2; TRBD2 matches 7 bases. Germline V gene lookup returns CDR1 DFQATT and CDR2 SNEGSKA (reference sequence). This CDR3 comprises 16 residues. Trimming took 0 bases from V and 4 from J; bases not matched to a gene: 8. This chain's CDR3 is CSARDFGGRGTGELFF. CDR3 nucleotides: TGCAGTGCTAGAGATTTCGGGGGGAGAGGCACCGGGGAGCTGTTTTTT.

This clonotype was detected ten times or more. The chain combines TRBV18 with TRBJ2-7; D gene unclear. The CDR3 consists of 14 residues. The V and J ends lost 2 bases and 0 bases respectively, with 8 bases between them. The germline V gene encodes CDR1 KGHSH and CDR2 LQKENI. DNA for the CDR3: TGTGCCAGCTCACCAGGCGGCCGCTCCTACGAGCAGTACTTC. Translated: CASSPGGRSYEQYF.

This clonotype was recorded at least ten times. The chain recombines TRBV28 with TRBJ1-5; D perhaps matches TRBD1 (6 bases). The germline V and J ends were trimmed by 11 bases and 7 bases, with 18 bases remaining between them. Germline V CDR1 and CDR2: MDHEN, SYDVKM. The CDR3 is made up of 13 amino acids. CDR3 sequence: CASKGGIGQPQHF. The CDR3 DNA reads TGTGCCTCAAAAGGGGGTATAGGGCAGCCCCAGCATTTT.

In its sample, this clonotype was seen many times. The V call is TRBV7-3, the J call TRBJ2-1; 7 bases align to TRBD2. The J segment lost 1 base and the V segment lost 5 bases, leaving 2 bases of the junction unmatched. This CDR3 comprises 14 residues. Germline CDR1 is SGHTA and CDR2 is FQGTGA. The CDR3: CASSPAGSYNEQFF. The CDR3 DNA sequence: TGTGCCAGCAGCCCAGCGGGATCCTACAATGAGCAGTTCTTC.

This clonotype was detected ten times or more. The chain has TRBV28 and TRBJ1-1; D is unresolved. The CDR3 extends over 14 amino acids. Trimming took off 6 bases at V and 11 bases at J, with 22 bases between the two ends. The germline V gene has CDR1 MDHEN and CDR2 SYDVKM. This chain's CDR3 is CASSPPLDGPRAFF. Here the CDR3 DNA reads TGTGCCAGCAGCCCACCTCTCGACGGCCCTAGGGCTTTCTTT.

This clonotype was seen many times. The CDR3: CASSPGYNEQFF. Here the CDR3 DNA reads TGTGCCAGCAGTCCAGGGTACAATGAGCAGTTCTTC. This chain links TRBV4-2 with TRBJ2-1; a possible D gene is TRBD1 (5 bases). Germline CDR1 and CDR2: LGHNA and YNFKEQ. The CDR3 is made up of 12 amino acids. V was trimmed by 6 bases and J by 4 bases, leaving 7 bases between them.

This clonotype was seen at least ten times. This chain connects TRBV10-3 to TRBJ1-5; 7 bases fit TRBD1. Trimming took 5 bases from V and 4 from J; bases not matched to a gene: 5. The length of the CDR3 is 14 residues. CDR1 and CDR2 from the germline V gene are ENHRY and SYGVKD. CDR3 in amino acids: CAISQVGQNQPQHF. The CDR3 coding sequence is TGTGCCATCAGTCAGGTGGGACAGAATCAGCCCCAGCATTTT.

This clonotype was counted at least ten times. The rearrangement joins TRBV11-1 to TRBJ2-1; 9 bases match TRBD1. V was clipped by 5 bases and J by 6 bases; unmatched bases: 5. This CDR3 is built from 14 residues. The germline V gene has CDR1 SGHAT and CDR2 FQDESV (reference sequence). The CDR3 spells CASSISDRGNEQFF. CDR3 nucleotides: TGTGCCAGCAGCATCTCGGACAGGGGCAATGAGCAGTTCTTC.

In its sample, this clonotype ranks as medium-sized. The gene calls are TRBV10-3 and TRBJ2-2, with 10 bases fitting TRBD2. The V gene's germline CDR1 is ENHRY and CDR2 SYGVKD. J gave up 3 bases and V 5 bases, and 6 bases lay outside the gene matches. CDR3 length equals 16 residues. As DNA, the CDR3 is TGTGCCATCAGTCCGGGTAGCGGGAGGCACACCGGGGAGCTGTTTTTT. Translating it yields CAISPGSGRHTGELFF.

This clonotype was seen at least ten times. The V call is TRBV20-1, the J call TRBJ2-7; 8 nucleotides line up with TRBD1. V trimming: 0 bases; J trimming: 7 bases; junction bases outside the gene matches: 11. Germline CDR1 is DFQATT and CDR2 is SNEGSKA (reference sequence). The CDR3 runs to 15 residues. The chain's CDR3 is CSARDVQGASKEQYF. The CDR3 DNA is TGCAGTGCTAGAGATGTCCAGGGGGCGTCGAAGGAGCAGTACTTC.

There are many counts of this clonotype. The genes are TRBV20-1 and TRBJ2-6; D is perhaps TRBD1 or TRBD2 (5 bases each). Trimming removed 6 bases at V and 0 bases at J, with 18 bases between. CDR3 length: 17 residues. Germline CDR1 reads DFQATT; CDR2 reads SNEGSKA (reference sequence). CDR3 nucleotides: TGCAGTGCGGATTCCGGGGCCAGCTTCTCTGGGGCCAACGTCCTGACTTTC. This encodes CSADSGASFSGANVLTF.

This clonotype was picked up many times. V is TRBV5-4 and J is TRBJ2-2; 9 bases map to TRBD2. Germline lookup yields CDR1 SGHNT and CDR2 YYREEE (reference sequence). The CDR3 covers 16 residues. After removal of 1 base from V and 3 bases from J, the junction contained 4 bases not matched to a gene. DNA of the CDR3: TGTGCCAGCAGCTTGAACCCTAGCGGGGACACCGGGGAGCTGTTTTTT. This sequence encodes CASSLNPSGDTGELFF. The variable domain in full, completed from reference TRBV5-4 and TRBJ2-2, reads ETGVTQSPTHLIKTRGQQVTLRCSSQSGHNTVSWYQQALGQGPQFIFQYYREEENGRGNFPPRFSGLQFPNYSSELNVNALELDDSALYLCASSLNPSGDTGELFFGEGSRLTVL.

This clonotype was detected many times. The chain recombines TRBV28 with TRBJ1-2; D is unclear. V was shortened by 4 bases and J by 8 bases, with 8 bases between the two germline ends. Germline V gene sequence: CDR1 MDHEN, CDR2 SYDVKM. The CDR3 is 11 amino acids. The CDR3 DNA follows: TGTGCCAGCAGTTCGACCTGGGGCTACACCTTC. Translation gives CASSSTWGYTF.

The table lists this clonotype with many counts. This sequence joins TRBV20-1 and TRBJ2-2, with 9 nucleotides matching TRBD2. The CDR3 is 17 amino acids. V lost 3 bases to trimming and J lost 0 bases; unmatched junction nucleotides: 8. The germline CDR1 and CDR2 sequences are DFQATT and SNEGSKA (reference sequence). This CDR3 is CSARAAGGPPNTGELFF. As DNA, the CDR3 is TGCAGTGCTAGGGCAGCGGGAGGACCACCGAACACCGGGGAGCTGTTTTTT.

This clonotype occurred many times. The gene calls are TRBV6-1 and TRBJ2-1, with D possibly called TRBD1 or TRBD2 (5 bases each). The CDR3 is 17 residues long. V was trimmed by 5 bases and J by 8 bases, leaving 25 bases between them. From germline, CDR1 is MNHNS and CDR2 SASEGT. As DNA, the CDR3 is TGTGCCAGCAGTCAAAACCAGGGCGGGTTCGCCCTCGATGAGCAGTTCTTC. It yields the protein CASSQNQGGFALDEQFF.